A single sample is the source of the 13 T cell receptor beta chains below, sequenced in a study of cytomegalovirus exposure and HLA in healthy donors. A multiplex PCR was run with 60 Vbeta primers and 13 Jbeta primers. Data came from immunoSEQ multiplex PCR; TCRdb stores just in-frame clones and leaves some out. The table includes some 180,000 clones, less than 90% detected once. The sequenced material came from PBMCs. These receptors originate from a girl under two years old in good health and CMV-seronegative.

This chain links TRBV30 with TRBJ1-1, with 7 bases fitting TRBD1. CDR1 is GTSNPN, CDR2 SVGIG, per germline (reference sequence). V lost 0 bases and J lost 3; bases outside the gene matches: 7. This CDR3 region has 15 residues. The CDR3 nucleotides are TGTGCCTGGAGTGTACCCCCGACAGGGCACACTGAAGCTTTCTTT. Translation gives CAWSVPPTGHTEAFF.

The V and J genes are TRBV2 and TRBJ1-5, with 11 bases matching TRBD1. The CDR3 has 15 amino acids. Germline V CDR1 and CDR2: SNHLY, FYNNEI. V lost 6 bases, J lost 6 bases, and 7 bases stayed unmatched. The CDR3 coding sequence is TGTGCCAGCAGGCCGGGACAGGGGGATTCTCAGCCCCAGCATTTT. Amino acids: CASRPGQGDSQPQHF.

V is TRBV7-3 and J is TRBJ1-1, with D unresolved. V lost 6 bases, J lost 3 bases, and 11 bases lay in between. This CDR3 spans 13 amino acids. Germline V gives CDR1 SGHTA, CDR2 FQGTGA. CDR3 sequence: CASRQQLDTEAFF. CDR3 DNA: TGTGCCAGCAGACAACAGTTGGACACTGAAGCTTTCTTT.

The CDR3 nucleotides are TGTGCCAGCAGCGTAAAGGGACTAGCGGTCCCCTACGAGCAGTACTTC. As protein: CASSVKGLAVPYEQYF. The V gene is TRBV13, the J gene TRBJ2-7, with 11 bases aligning to TRBD2. Germline CDR1 reads PRHDT; CDR2 reads FYEKMQ (reference sequence). CDR3 size: 16 residues. After removal of 5 bases from V and 2 bases from J, the junction contained 8 bases not matched to a gene. Variable domain in full (rest from reference TRBV13 and TRBJ2-7): AAGVIQSPRHLIKEKRETATLKCYPIPRHDTVYWYQQGPGQDPQFLISFYEKMQSDKGSIPDRFSAQQFSDYHSELNMSSLELGDSALYFCASSVKGLAVPYEQYFGPGTRLTVT.

The chain links TRBV14 to TRBJ2-7, with 9 bases that match TRBD1. This CDR3 has 16 amino acids. The junction had 5 bases not matched to a gene; V was cut back by 2 bases and J by 0 bases. The germline V gene has CDR1 SGHDN and CDR2 FVKESK. The CDR3 DNA reads as TGTGCCAGCAGCCAAACAGGGGGCCCTAGCTCCTACGAGCAGTACTTC. Its translation is CASSQTGGPSSYEQYF.

The J gene is TRBJ2-7, the V gene TRBV7-3; D unclear. The germline V and J ends were trimmed by 2 bases and 6 bases, with 14 bases remaining between them. From germline, CDR1 is SGHTA and CDR2 FQGTGA. The CDR3 runs 14 residues. For the CDR3, the DNA is TGTGCCAGCAGCTTAGAGCAGCGTCGTCTCGAGCAGTACTTC. Translating it yields CASSLEQRRLEQYF.

V usage is TRBV5-4 and J usage is TRBJ2-5; 14 nucleotides match TRBD2. J was trimmed by 5 bases and V by 4 bases; bases with no gene match: 10. This CDR3 contains 17 residues. Germline assignment: CDR1 SGHNT and CDR2 YYREEE (reference sequence). CDR3: CASSPGLAGGTRETQYF. The CDR3 DNA sequence: TGTGCCAGCAGCCCCGGACTAGCGGGGGGCACTCGGGAGACCCAGTACTTC.

The chain links TRBV11-2 to TRBJ2-1, with 9 positions matching TRBD2. Germline values: CDR1 SGHAT, CDR2 FQNNGV. Trimming removed 1 base from V and 5 bases from J; junction bases left unmatched: 6. The CDR3 has 16 amino acids. CDR3: CASSLGGLAGDNEQFF. The CDR3 nucleotides read TGTGCCAGCAGCTTAGGGGGGTTAGCGGGGGACAATGAGCAGTTCTTC.

The V and J genes are TRBV7-2 and TRBJ2-5, with a possible D match to TRBD1 (5 bases). V was pared by 2 bases and J by 7 bases, with 5 bases between. Per the germline V gene, CDR1 is SGHTA and CDR2 is FQGNSA. CDR3 length: 11 residues. CDR3 amino acids: CASSLRGTQYF. The CDR3 nucleotides read TGTGCCAGCAGCTTAAGGGGGACCCAGTACTTC. The full variable domain, rest sourced from reference TRBV7-2 and TRBJ2-5, is GAGVSQSPSNKVTEKGKDVELRCDPISGHTALYWYRQSLGQGLEFLIYFQGNSAPDKSGLPSDRFSAERTGGSVSTLTIQRTQQEDSAVYLCASSLRGTQYFGPGTRLLVL.

The chain links TRBV19 to TRBJ2-6; possibly TRBD1 for D (6 bases). The V end was cut by 7 bases, the J end by 0 bases, with 13 bases between. The CDR3 length is 16 residues. Germline lookup yields CDR1 LNHDA and CDR2 SQIVND (reference sequence). CDR3 DNA: TGTGCCAGTACTGGGGGCGCGCCCTCTGGGGCCAACGTCCTGACTTTC. This encodes CASTGGAPSGANVLTF.

The chain links TRBV28 to TRBJ2-7; 7 positions agree with TRBD2. The CDR3 totals 14 residues. Losses at the gene ends were 1 base for V and 1 base for J; bases not matched to a gene: 1. The germline V gene encodes CDR1 MDHEN and CDR2 SYDVKM. The CDR3 loop is CASSLSGGSYEQYF. Here the CDR3 DNA reads TGTGCCAGCAGTTTATCCGGGGGGTCCTACGAGCAGTACTTC. Combining the CDR3 with reference TRBV28 and TRBJ2-7 gives the whole variable domain DVKVTQSSRYLVKRTGEKVFLECVQDMDHENMFWYRQDPGLGLRLIYFSYDVKMKEKGDIPEGYSVSREKKERFSLILESASTNQTSMYLCASSLSGGSYEQYFGPGTRLTVT.

Comments on this clone: Other DNA sequences from this sample encode an identical CDR3 as well. This chain joins TRBV6-5 and TRBJ1-3, with D perhaps matching TRBD1 (5 bases). The ends were cut back, 2 bases at V and 3 bases at J, with 8 bases in the middle. The CDR3 has 14 residues. The germline V gene encodes CDR1 MNHEY and CDR2 SVGAGI. The CDR3 DNA follows: TGTGCCAGCAGTTACGGGCAGGGTGGAAACACCATATATTTT. It is translated as CASSYGQGGNTIYF.

The chain uses TRBV2 and TRBJ2-5; the match to TRBD1 covers 9 bases. Unmatched junction bases numbered 4, after V lost 6 bases and J lost 5 bases. CDR1 is SNHLY, CDR2 FYNNEI, per germline. The CDR3 covers 13 residues. CDR3 sequence reads: CASSRQGGETQYF. The CDR3 DNA reads TGTGCCAGCAGCAGACAGGGGGGGGAGACCCAGTACTTC.